This T cell receptor beta chain was sequenced in a study of early T cells in non-severe SARS-CoV-2 infection. Study as a whole: Bulk RNA isolated from unsorted whole blood underwent sequencing; chains were not paired.

Individual cDNA molecules carried attached unique molecular identifiers. Using its own MiXCR run on the 5' RACE reads, TCRdb lists one record per CDR3 protein. The sample contains about 55,000 distinct CDR3 sequences, about 12% of which appear only once. The CDR3 loop spans 12 amino acids. Germline CDR1 reads ENHRY; CDR2 reads SYGVKD. Trimming stripped 5 bases from V and 5 bases from J, with 10 bases between. Details on this clonotype: Its specificity is not known.

Findings and limits, study-wide: There was a bias toward anti-spike CD8 responses in VDJdb matching, which missed private and CD4 specificities.

The V and J genes are TRBV10-3 and TRBJ2-7, with D unclear. The source of this sequence is an adult who was a healthcare worker with PCR-confirmed SARS-CoV-2 infection or an uninfected control (not recorded which). Sample: whole blood. For the CDR3, the DNA is TGTGCCATCAGTCTAGGCATGGACGAGCAGTACTTC. Protein: CAISLGMDEQYF.